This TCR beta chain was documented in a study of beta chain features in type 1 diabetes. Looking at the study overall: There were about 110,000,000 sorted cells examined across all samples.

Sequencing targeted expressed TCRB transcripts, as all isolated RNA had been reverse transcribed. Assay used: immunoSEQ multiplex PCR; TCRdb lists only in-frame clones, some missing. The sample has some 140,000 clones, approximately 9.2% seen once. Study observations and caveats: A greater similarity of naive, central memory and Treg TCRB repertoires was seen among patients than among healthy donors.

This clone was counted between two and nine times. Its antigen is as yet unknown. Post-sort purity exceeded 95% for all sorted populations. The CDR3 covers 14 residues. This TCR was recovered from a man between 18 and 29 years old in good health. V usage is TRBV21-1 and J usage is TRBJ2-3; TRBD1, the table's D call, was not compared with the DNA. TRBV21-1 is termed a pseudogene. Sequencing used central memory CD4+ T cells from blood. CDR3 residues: CASSRTTGTDTQYF. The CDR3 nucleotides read TGTGCCAGCAGCCGAACGACAGGCACAGATACGCAGTATTTT.